The 20 T cell receptor beta chains below were found in one sample sequenced in a study of T cells expressing NK-cell markers. Using the 5' RACE reads, TCRdb records one entry per CDR3 protein without DNA. The table lists 150,000 to 170,000 distinct CDR3 sequences. Sequencing used blood T cells: a sorted CD56 or NKG2C T cell subset, CD4+ or CD8+ T cells, or bulk PBMC T cells (not recorded which). The receptor set was obtained from a woman aged 45-59 years in good health.

The gene calls are TRBV20-1 and TRBJ2-3; the D call from TCRdb, TRBD2, cannot be confirmed without DNA. The CDR3 covers 16 residues. Germline V gene sequence: CDR1 DFQATT, CDR2 SNEGSKA (reference sequence). The CDR3: CSARGTGGFSTDTQYF.

CDR3 amino acids: CASSLFGGRPSIGNTIYF. The chain couples TRBV7-9 to TRBJ1-3. The CDR3 extends over 18 amino acids. In germline, CDR1 is SEHNR, CDR2 FQNEAQ (reference sequence).

This chain uses TRBV5-1 with TRBJ2-7; TCRdb lists TRBD1, though no DNA is available to test this call. CDR1 and CDR2 from the germline V gene are SGHRS and YFSETQ. The CDR3 length is 15 residues. CDR3 in amino acids: CASRTEPGQAYEQYF. Together with reference TRBV5-1 and TRBJ2-7, the CDR3 gives the full variable domain: KAGVTQTPRYLIKTRGQQVTLSCSPISGHRSVSWYQQTPGQGLQFLFEYFSETQRNKGNFPGRFSGRQFSNSRSEMNVSTLELGDSALYLCASRTEPGQAYEQYFGPGTRLTVT.

The J gene is TRBJ2-5, the V gene TRBV5-6; the TCRdb call, TRBD1, lacks DNA for checking. CDR3 length: 19 residues. Germline V gene sequence: CDR1 SGHDT, CDR2 YYEEEE. This CDR3 is CASFNTAGQRMGWLETQYF.

Here the CDR3 reads CASSQEGVTLAYEQYF. V gene TRBV4-1 combines with J gene TRBJ2-7. This CDR3 has 16 residues. Germline V gene data show CDR1 as MGHRA and CDR2 as YSYEKL.

The chain carries TRBV16 and TRBJ2-4; TCRdb outputs TRBD2, but without DNA this stays unchecked. Germline V lookup: CDR1 KGHSY, CDR2 FQNENV. The CDR3 consists of 17 residues. CDR3 protein: CASSQVGRPSTKNIQYF.

CDR3 sequence reads: CASSSPGTGSIQYF. The chain couples TRBV11-3 to TRBJ2-4; checking the TCRdb D call of TRBD1 is not possible without DNA. This CDR3 comprises 14 residues. CDR1 and CDR2 (germline): SGHNT, YENEEA.

The chain recombines TRBV6-5 with TRBJ2-7; TCRdb's D call of TRBD1 is untestable without DNA. Germline V gives CDR1 MNHEY, CDR2 SVGAGI. The CDR3 consists of 11 residues. This CDR3 is CASSYRGEQYF.

This chain connects TRBV12-3 or TRBV12-4 to TRBJ2-2; TCRdb lists TRBD1, though no DNA is available to test this call. The CDR3 contains 16 residues. CDR3 sequence: CASSLLGQGPTGELFF.

V usage is TRBV11-2 and J usage is TRBJ2-3. This CDR3 has 15 amino acids. Germline V gives CDR1 SGHAT, CDR2 FQNNGV. CDR3 amino acids: CASSSSGESTDTQYF.

The rearrangement joins TRBV3-1 to TRBJ2-5; the TRBD2 assignment by TCRdb is unverifiable without DNA. CDR3 length: 17 residues. Germline-derived CDR1 and CDR2 are LGHDT and YNNKEL (reference sequence). The CDR3 here is CASSQVVANSGMETQYF.

The chain carries TRBV7-9 and TRBJ2-7. Germline values: CDR1 SEHNR, CDR2 FQNEAQ (reference sequence). CDR3 length: 15 residues. CDR3 in amino acids: CASSLSTDHPYEQYF.

The V gene is TRBV19, the J gene TRBJ2-1; TCRdb's assignment of TRBD2 cannot be checked, as there is no DNA. This CDR3 is built from 16 residues. Per germline, CDR1 LNHDA and CDR2 SQIVND (reference sequence). The CDR3 protein is CASTKGTSGRGDEQFF.

The V call is TRBV10-3, the J call TRBJ2-7; TCRdb names TRBD1, which stays unverified in the absence of DNA. The CDR3 length is 12 residues. CDR1 and CDR2 (germline): ENHRY, SYGVKD. CDR3 sequence reads: CAISESPGEQYF.

The V and J genes are TRBV7-8 and TRBJ2-1; TCRdb picks TRBD2, but there is no DNA to check that call. The length of the CDR3 is 16 residues. Germline CDR1 reads SGHVS; CDR2 reads FQNEAQ. CDR3 sequence reads: CASSYRTSGSYNEQFF.

The chain is built from TRBV3-1 and TRBJ2-7; TCRdb's D call, TRBD2, is unchecked because there is no DNA. The CDR3 loop spans 14 amino acids. The germline gives CDR1 LGHDT, CDR2 YNNKEL (reference sequence). CDR3 in amino acids: CASSRSGSDSEQYF.

V gene TRBV12-3 or TRBV12-4 combines with J gene TRBJ1-2. The CDR3 runs 15 residues. CDR3 region: CASRTKQGINYGYTF.

The chain couples TRBV12-3 or TRBV12-4 to TRBJ1-1; lacking DNA, the TRBD1 call made by TCRdb goes unchecked. There are 13 residues in the CDR3. CDR3 sequence: CASNYRGYTEAFF.

The chain is built from TRBV20-1 and TRBJ2-2. The CDR3 is 16 residues long. Germline-derived CDR1 and CDR2 are DFQATT and SNEGSKA (reference sequence). Here the CDR3 reads CSARARSLGNTGELFF.

The V call is TRBV27, the J call TRBJ2-1; the D call from TCRdb, TRBD2, cannot be confirmed without DNA. This CDR3 is built from 14 residues. In germline, CDR1 is MNHEY, CDR2 SMNVEV (reference sequence). The CDR3 is CAISSGRGYNEQFF.